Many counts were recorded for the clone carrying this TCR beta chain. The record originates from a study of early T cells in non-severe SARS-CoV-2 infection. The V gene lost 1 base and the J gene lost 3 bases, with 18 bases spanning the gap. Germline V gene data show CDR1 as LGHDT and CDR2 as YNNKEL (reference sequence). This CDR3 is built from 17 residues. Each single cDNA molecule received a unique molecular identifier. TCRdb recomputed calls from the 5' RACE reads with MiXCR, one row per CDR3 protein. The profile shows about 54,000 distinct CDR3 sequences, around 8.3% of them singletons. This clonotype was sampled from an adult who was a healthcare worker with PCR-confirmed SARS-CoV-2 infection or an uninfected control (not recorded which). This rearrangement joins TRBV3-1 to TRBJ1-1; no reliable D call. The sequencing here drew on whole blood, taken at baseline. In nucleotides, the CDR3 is TGTGCCAGCAGCCAAGGTTTCAAGAGGGTAACGGACACTGAAGCTTTCTTT. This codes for CASSQGFKRVTDTEAFF.